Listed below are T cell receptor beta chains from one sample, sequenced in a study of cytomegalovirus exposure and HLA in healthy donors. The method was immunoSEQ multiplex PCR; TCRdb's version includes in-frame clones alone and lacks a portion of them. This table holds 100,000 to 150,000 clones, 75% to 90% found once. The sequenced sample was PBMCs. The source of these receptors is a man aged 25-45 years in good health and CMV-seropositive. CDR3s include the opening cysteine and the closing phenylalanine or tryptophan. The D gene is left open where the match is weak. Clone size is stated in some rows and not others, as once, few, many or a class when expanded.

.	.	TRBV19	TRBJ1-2	TGTGCCAGTAGTATGGGACTGGAGGTGGAGGGCTACACCTTC	CASSMGLEVEGYTF
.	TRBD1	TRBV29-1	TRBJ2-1	TGCAGCGTTGATTTACGTTTGGAGACAGGGGTCGATGAGCAGTTCTTC	CSVDLRLETGVDEQFF
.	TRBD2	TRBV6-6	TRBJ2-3	TGTGCCAGCAGTCTGGGTAGCGGGGGTTCAGATACGCAGTATTTT	CASSLGSGGSDTQYF
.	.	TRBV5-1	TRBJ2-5	TGCGCCAGCAGCTTGGGATGGGGCCAGACCCAGTACTTC	CASSLGWGQTQYF
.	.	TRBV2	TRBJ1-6	TGTGCCTCCACCAGGATAACACCCCTCCACTTT	CASTRITPLHF
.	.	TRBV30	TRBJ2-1	TGTGCCTGGAGTCCCGGGGGACAGTATATTGAGCAGTTCTTC	CAWSPGGQYIEQFF
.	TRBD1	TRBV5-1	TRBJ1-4	TGCGCCAGCAGCCAGGGGGCTGAGGATGAAAAACTGTTTTTT	CASSQGAEDEKLFF
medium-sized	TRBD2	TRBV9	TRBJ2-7	TGTGCCAGCAGCGTAGCTGCTAGCGGACCCAGATACGAGCAGTACTTC	CASSVAASGPRYEQYF
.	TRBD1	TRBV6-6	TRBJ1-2	TGTGCCAGCAGTTACTCCCCTGACAGGGGAACTGGCTACACCTTC	CASSYSPDRGTGYTF
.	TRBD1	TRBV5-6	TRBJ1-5	TGTGCCAGCAGCGAGGGGACAGGGGGCCTTCACAATCAGCCCCAGCATTTT	CASSEGTGGLHNQPQHF
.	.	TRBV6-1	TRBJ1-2	TGTGCCACCTCATTACAGGAAGTTAACTATGGCTACACCTTC	CATSLQEVNYGYTF
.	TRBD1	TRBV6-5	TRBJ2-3	TGTGCCAGCAGTTACCGGACAGGGGATACGCAGTATTTT	CASSYRTGDTQYF
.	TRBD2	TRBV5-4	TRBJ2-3	TGTGCCAGCACCCGGACTAGCGGGGATAGCACAGATACGCAGTATTTT	CASTRTSGDSTDTQYF
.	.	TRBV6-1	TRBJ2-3	TGTGCCAGCCTGGCGGGGCCTTCAAGCACAGATACGCAGTATTTT	CASLAGPSSTDTQYF
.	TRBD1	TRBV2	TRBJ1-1	TGTGCCAGCAGTACAGACAGGGAAACTGAAGCTTTCTTT	CASSTDRETEAFF
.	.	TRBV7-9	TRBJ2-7	TGTGCCAGCAGCCGCGGGACGTCCTACGAGCAGTACTTC	CASSRGTSYEQYF
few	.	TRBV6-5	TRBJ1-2	TGTGCCAGCATAACCCATACGACAGATCCGCAGGGCTACACCTTC	CASITHTTDPQGYTF
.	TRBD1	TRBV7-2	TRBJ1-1	TGTGCCAGCAGCTTCGGCCCTAGGGGGCTGAACACTGAAGCTTTCTTT	CASSFGPRGLNTEAFF
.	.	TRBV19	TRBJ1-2	TGTGCCAGTAGTATAGCCCCCCGCGCTAACTATGGCTACACCTTC	CASSIAPRANYGYTF
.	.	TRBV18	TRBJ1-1	TGTGCCAGCTCACCACCGGCAGGGTACCCTGAAGCTTTCTTT	CASSPPAGYPEAFF
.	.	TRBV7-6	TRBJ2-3	TGTGCCAGCAGCTTAGCGAAGAGTTTCAACACAGATACGCAGTATTTT	CASSLAKSFNTDTQYF
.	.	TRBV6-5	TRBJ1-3	TGTGCCAGCAGTCTTTTCCGAAACACCATATATTTT	CASSLFRNTIYF
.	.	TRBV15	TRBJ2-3	TGTGCCACCAGCAGAGGACAGCCGAGCACAGATACGCAGTATTTT	CATSRGQPSTDTQYF
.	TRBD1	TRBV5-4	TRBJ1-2	TGTGCCAGCAGCTTTTCAGGGGGCTATGGCTACACCTTC	CASSFSGGYGYTF
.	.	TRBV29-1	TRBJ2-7	TGCAGCGTGACTCGTACCCTGGGACTCTCCTACGAGCAGTACTTC	CSVTRTLGLSYEQYF
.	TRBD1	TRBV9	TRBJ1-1	TGTGCCAGCAGCGATAAATCCGGGACAGGTTTTACTGAAGCTTTCTTT	CASSDKSGTGFTEAFF
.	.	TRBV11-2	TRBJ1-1	TGTGCCAGCACCTTAGGTGTGAGGGTAGGGACTGAAGCTTTCTTT	CASTLGVRVGTEAFF
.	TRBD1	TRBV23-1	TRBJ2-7	TGCGCCAGCAGTAAGTCCCGGGACAGGGTACACGAGCAGTACTTC	CASSKSRDRVHEQYF
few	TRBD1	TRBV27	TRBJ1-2	TGTGCCAGCAGTTCTTCCTCTCCGGGACAGGGGGCGACTTACTATGGCTACACCTTC	CASSSSSPGQGATYYGYTF
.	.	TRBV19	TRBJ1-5	TGTGCCAGTAGTCCGGGACTTATAAATCAGCCCCAGCATTTT	CASSPGLINQPQHF
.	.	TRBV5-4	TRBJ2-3	TGTGCCAGCAGCTTGGGTCTAAACACAGATACGCAGTATTTT	CASSLGLNTDTQYF
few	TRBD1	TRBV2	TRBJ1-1	TGTGCCAGCTGGGGCGACAGGGATTTTGAAGCTTTCTTT	CASWGDRDFEAFF
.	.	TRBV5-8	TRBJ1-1	TGTGCCAGCAGCTTGGTTTTGGGCAGGGTGAGCTCGGCAGCTTTCTTT	CASSLVLGRVSSAAFF
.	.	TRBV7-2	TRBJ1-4	TGTGCCAGCAGCTTCACGGGGGGGGTTAATGAAAAACTGTTTTTT	CASSFTGGVNEKLFF
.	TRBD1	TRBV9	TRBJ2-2	TGTGCCAGCAGCCCCCGACAGGGTGGGGCCGGGGAGCTGTTTTTT	CASSPRQGGAGELFF
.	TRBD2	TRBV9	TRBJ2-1	TGTGCCAGCAGCTCTAAGACTAGCGGGCGAACCTACAATGAGCAGTTCTTC	CASSSKTSGRTYNEQFF
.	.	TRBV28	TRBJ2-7	TGTGCCAGCAGTTTAGTCGGTCCCTACGAGCAGTACTTC	CASSLVGPYEQYF
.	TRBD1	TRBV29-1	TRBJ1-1	TGCAGCGCGGGGACAGATAACACTGAAGCTTTCTTT	CSAGTDNTEAFF
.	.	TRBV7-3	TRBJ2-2	TGTGCCAGCAGCTTAACAGCGCGCACCGGGGAGCTGTTTTTT	CASSLTARTGELFF
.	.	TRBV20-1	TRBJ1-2	TGCAGTGCCGACAGGCGCTATGGCTACACCTTC	CSADRRYGYTF
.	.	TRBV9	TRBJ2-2	TGTGCCAGCAGCTCCTACTATGGCGGGGAGCTGTTTTTT	CASSSYYGGELFF
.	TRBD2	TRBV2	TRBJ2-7	TGTGCCAGCAGGTTGGGACTAACAGCAGTTAATTACGAGCAGTACTTC	CASRLGLTAVNYEQYF
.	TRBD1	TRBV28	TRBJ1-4	TGTGCCAGCAGTTTGACAGGGGGTCATGAAAAACTGTTTTTT	CASSLTGGHEKLFF
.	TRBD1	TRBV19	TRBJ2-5	TGTGCCAGTAGTATATCTGGACAGGGGAGCGGGAAGACCCAGTACTTC	CASSISGQGSGKTQYF
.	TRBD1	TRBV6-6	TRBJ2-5	TGTGCCAGCAGTTACAACAGGGGGGAAGAGACCCAGTACTTC	CASSYNRGEETQYF
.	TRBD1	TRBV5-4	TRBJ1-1	TGTGCCAGCAGCAGGCTAGCACAGGGGGCAGGGAACACTGAAGCTTTCTTT	CASSRLAQGAGNTEAFF
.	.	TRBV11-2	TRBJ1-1	TGTGCCAGCAGCTTACGTTGGACACTTAGGGCTGAAGCTTTCTTT	CASSLRWTLRAEAFF
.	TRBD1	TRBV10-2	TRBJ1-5	TGCGCCAGCAGGGGACAGCCGTATCAGCCCCAGCATTTT	CASRGQPYQPQHF
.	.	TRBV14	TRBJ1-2	TGTGCCAGCAGCCAAGACCGGGTTCATTATGGCTACACCTTC	CASSQDRVHYGYTF
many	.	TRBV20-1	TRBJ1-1	TGCAGTGCCCTCGTAAACACTGAAGCTTTCTTT	CSALVNTEAFF
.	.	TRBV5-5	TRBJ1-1	TGTGCCAGCACCCCTTCGGTTTCACGAGACACTGAAGCTTTCTTT	CASTPSVSRDTEAFF
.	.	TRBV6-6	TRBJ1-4	TGTGCCAGCAGTACAGGGTGGAAACTGTTTTTT	CASSTGWKLFF
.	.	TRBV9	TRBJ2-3	TGTGCCAGCAGCCAATTCGGGTTTGACACAGATACGCAGTATTTT	CASSQFGFDTDTQYF
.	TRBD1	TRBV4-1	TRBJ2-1	TGCGCCAGCAGCCACCAGGGGGAATCCTACAATGAGCAGTTCTTC	CASSHQGESYNEQFF
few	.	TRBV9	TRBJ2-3	TGTGCCAGCAGCCCCGAAGGGGGTGTTACAGATACGCAGTATTTT	CASSPEGGVTDTQYF
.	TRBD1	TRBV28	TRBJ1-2	TGTGCCAGCAGTTTATTTCATTTCAAGGACAGGGGGCTTAACTATGGCTACACCTTC	CASSLFHFKDRGLNYGYTF
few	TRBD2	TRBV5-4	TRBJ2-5	TGTGCCAGCGGGACTATGGGAAATGGAGAGACCCAGTACTTC	CASGTMGNGETQYF
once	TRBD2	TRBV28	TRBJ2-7	TGTGCCAGCAGGACTAGCGGGACCTACGAGCAGTACTTC	CASRTSGTYEQYF